Described below is a single T cell receptor (beta chain) sequence and its context. Antigen unknown. The method was immunoSEQ multiplex PCR; TCRdb's version includes in-frame clones alone and lacks a portion of them. The data hold some 150,000 clones, with approximately 85% observed a single time. The data are from a study of T cell responses to AZD1222 COVID-19 vaccine. Overall study findings and caveats: In all cases, repertoires were sampled only after the peak T cell response.

The CDR3 spans 14 residues. Trimming removed 0 bases from V and 3 bases from J, with 7 bases in between. Germline CDR1 ENHRY, CDR2 SYGVKD. Specimen: peripheral blood, collected 28 days after the second dose of the MenACWY control vaccine. The gene calls are TRBV10-3 and TRBJ2-3; D not certain. This sequence originates from an adult who received the MenACWY meningococcal vaccine as a control. CDR3 nucleotides: TGTGCCATCAGTGAGTCCCTAAGGACAGATACGCAGTATTTT. The encoded protein is CAISESLRTDTQYF.